The 14 T cell receptor beta chains reported below all come from one sample, sequenced in a study of blood T cells in healthy people across ages. The authors ran a second PCR of roughly 6 to 11 cycles using a sample-barcoded 5' primer and a J-beta primer mix. In TCRdb, the 5' RACE reads were re-called with MiXCR into one record per CDR3 protein. The sample has 700,000 or so distinct CDR3 sequences, roughly 20% seen once; the top ten hold approximately 20%. Material for sequencing was blood. The receptors stem from a man between 65 and 80 years old in good health.

This clonotype was seen repeatedly, ten times or more. The gene calls are TRBV2 and TRBJ2-7; D is perhaps TRBD2 (6 bases). V dropped 2 bases and J dropped 7 bases, with 15 bases sitting between them. Germline V gene lookup returns CDR1 SNHLY and CDR2 FYNNEI. This CDR3 region has 14 residues. The CDR3 DNA reads TGTGCCAGCAGTGAATCGCCCGCCGCGGGGGAGCAGTACTTC. This codes for CASSESPAAGEQYF. Filled out from reference TRBV2 and TRBJ2-7, the complete variable domain reads EPEVTQTPSHQVTQMGQEVILRCVPISNHLYFYWYRQILGQKVEFLVSFYNNEISEKSEIFDDQFSVERPDGSNFTLKIRSTKLEDSAMYFCASSESPAAGEQYFGPGTRLTVT.

This clonotype has a handful of counts. The chain joins TRBV5-1 to TRBJ2-3; tentative D call: TRBD2 (6 bases). Trimming removed 7 bases from V and 0 bases from J, with 18 bases in between. The CDR3 runs 16 residues. Germline lookup yields CDR1 SGHRS and CDR2 YFSETQ. CDR3 sequence (DNA): TGCGCCAGCTCGGGGGAGCTCAATTGGAGCACAGATACGCAGTATTTT. Its protein product is CASSGELNWSTDTQYF.

This clonotype came up a few times. V usage is TRBV20-1 and J usage is TRBJ2-1, with TRBD2 identical over 11 bases. Germline V gives CDR1 DFQATT, CDR2 SNEGSKA (reference sequence). The CDR3 consists of 17 residues. Trimming at V came to 1 base and at J to 5 bases, leaving 10 bases not matched to a gene. Written as DNA, the CDR3 is TGCAGTGCTAGAGCCATTCTTAGCGGGAGGGTACACAATGAGCAGTTCTTC. Encoded protein: CSARAILSGRVHNEQFF.

This clonotype showed up many times. The CDR3 spells CASSKGAGFYGYTF. The CDR3 coding sequence is TGTGCCAGCAGCAAAGGGGCAGGGTTCTATGGCTACACCTTC. V gene TRBV25-1 combines with J gene TRBJ1-2; tentative D call: TRBD1 (5 bases). The CDR3 loop spans 14 amino acids. The germline V gene encodes CDR1 MGHDK and CDR2 SYGVNS. V lost 6 bases to trimming and J lost 4 bases, with 15 bases between them.

This clonotype was counted between two and nine times. The gene calls are TRBV29-1 and TRBJ2-3; maybe TRBD2 (5 bases). CDR3 length equals 11 residues. Germline lookup yields CDR1 SQVTM and CDR2 ANQGSEA. Trimming stripped 0 bases from V and 11 bases from J, with 9 bases between. The CDR3 sequence is CSVEDPRVQYF. CDR3 DNA: TGCAGCGTTGAAGACCCGAGGGTGCAGTATTTT.

This rearrangement joins TRBV6-6 to TRBJ1-4, with 8 bases that match TRBD1. The CDR3 spans 16 residues. Trimming at V came to 2 bases and at J to 5 bases, leaving 7 bases not matched to a gene. Germline V gene sequence: CDR1 MNHNY, CDR2 SVGAGI (reference sequence). DNA for the CDR3: TGTGCCAGCAGTTACGTCCCACAGGGGGTGAATGAAAAACTGTTTTTT. It encodes CASSYVPQGVNEKLFF.

In this sample, this clonotype turned up a few times. The chain uses TRBV18 and TRBJ1-4; D not resolved. This CDR3 region has 15 residues. V lost 3 bases, J lost 6 bases, and 14 bases lay in between. In germline, CDR1 is KGHSH, CDR2 LQKENI. The CDR3 loop is CASSPNTLGHEKLFF. Written as DNA, the CDR3 is TGTGCCAGCTCACCTAACACCTTGGGTCATGAAAAACTGTTTTTT.

Many counts were recorded for this clonotype. The chain carries TRBV5-1 and TRBJ1-5; tentatively, D is TRBD1 (6 bases). V lost 3 bases and J 1 base, leaving 20 bases between the germline ends. CDR1 and CDR2 from the germline V gene are SGHRS and YFSETQ. This CDR3 spans 18 amino acids. CDR3 sequence reads: CASSSTGTRNQSNQPQHF. In DNA, the CDR3 is TGCGCCAGCAGCTCAACCGGGACACGAAACCAGAGCAATCAGCCCCAGCATTTT. The full variable domain, in which reference TRBV5-1 and TRBJ1-5 provide the parts outside the CDR3, is KAGVTQTPRYLIKTRGQQVTLSCSPISGHRSVSWYQQTPGQGLQFLFEYFSETQRNKGNFPGRFSGRQFSNSRSEMNVSTLELGDSALYLCASSSTGTRNQSNQPQHFGDGTRLSIL.

The V and J genes are TRBV24-1 and TRBJ2-1, with 12 bases fitting TRBD2. The germline V gene encodes CDR1 KGHDR and CDR2 SFDVKD. J lost 0 bases, V lost 6 bases, and 5 bases had no gene match. The CDR3 is 17 residues long. The CDR3: CATSQTSGGSSYNEQFF. For the CDR3, the DNA is TGTGCCACCAGTCAAACTAGCGGGGGGAGCTCCTACAATGAGCAGTTCTTC.

This clonotype was counted a few times. V is TRBV20-1 and J is TRBJ2-5; D may match TRBD1 or TRBD2 (5 bases each). Trimming removed 0 bases from V and 4 bases from J, with 21 bases in between. This CDR3 contains 17 residues. Germline V lookup: CDR1 DFQATT, CDR2 SNEGSKA (reference sequence). The CDR3 reads CSARDPLDSIRAETQYF. The CDR3 DNA is TGCAGTGCTAGAGATCCCTTGGACTCAATCAGGGCAGAGACCCAGTACTTC.

This clonotype occurred a few times. V and J are TRBV7-9 and TRBJ2-5; possibly TRBD2 for D (6 bases). The CDR3 spans 14 residues. Germline loops: CDR1 SEHNR, CDR2 FQNEAQ (reference sequence). The germline V and J ends were trimmed by 0 bases and 5 bases, with 10 bases remaining between them. CDR3 region: CASSLALGGETQYF. Written as DNA, the CDR3 is TGTGCCAGCAGCTTAGCGCTAGGAGGGGAGACCCAGTACTTC.

This clonotype has a single count. The gene calls are TRBV7-2 and TRBJ2-2; 7 bases map to TRBD1. V lost 0 bases, J lost 5 bases, and 6 bases stayed unmatched. Germline CDR1 and CDR2: SGHTA and FQGNSA. The CDR3 consists of 16 residues. The CDR3 coding sequence is TGTGCCAGCAGCTTAGCTTCGACAGGGAGAACCGGGGAGCTGTTTTTT. This codes for CASSLASTGRTGELFF. Supplemented by reference TRBV7-2 and TRBJ2-2, the full variable domain reads GAGVSQSPSNKVTEKGKDVELRCDPISGHTALYWYRQSLGQGLEFLIYFQGNSAPDKSGLPSDRFSAERTGGSVSTLTIQRTQQEDSAVYLCASSLASTGRTGELFFGEGSRLTVL.

The rearrangement joins TRBV6-5 to TRBJ1-1; 7 nucleotides line up with TRBD1. CDR1 and CDR2 from the germline V gene are MNHEY and SVGAGI. The CDR3 extends over 14 amino acids. V gave up 8 bases and J gave up 10 bases; unmatched junction bases: 16. The chain's CDR3 is CASGTNRGIGPAFF. The CDR3 nucleotides read TGTGCCAGCGGGACTAACAGGGGAATCGGGCCAGCTTTCTTT.

This clonotype was counted between two and nine times. The V and J genes are TRBV28 and TRBJ1-2; weak D call: TRBD1 (6 bases). Germline V gives CDR1 MDHEN, CDR2 SYDVKM. V lost 2 bases to trimming and J lost 9 bases, with 19 bases between them. CDR3 size: 15 residues. The CDR3 reads CASSLIWDIVGSYTF. The DNA for the CDR3 is TGTGCCAGCAGTTTAATCTGGGACATCGTTGGAAGCTACACCTTC.